Shown below are 14 T cell receptor beta chains from a single sample sequenced in a study of OX40 agonist ivuxolimab in advanced cancers. Here immunoSEQ multiplex PCR was the method, and the copy in TCRdb shows in-frame clones only, minus some. The table lists tens of thousands of clones, 91% of them singletons. The input for sequencing was CD4+ or CD8+ T cells sorted from blood, taken in a trial of the OX40 agonist ivuxolimab. These receptors were taken from an adult with an advanced solid tumor such as melanoma, head and neck, liver or kidney cancer.

V and J are TRBV13 and TRBJ2-7, with 8 bases that match TRBD2. Germline V gives CDR1 PRHDT, CDR2 FYEKMQ (reference sequence). The junction had 4 bases not matched to a gene; V was cut back by 1 base and J by 5 bases. This CDR3 region has 14 residues. CDR3 sequence (DNA): TGTGCCAGCAGCTTAGCGGGAGGGTCAGACGAGCAGTACTTC. Protein product: CASSLAGGSDEQYF.

This chain joins TRBV4-3 and TRBJ1-4; 8 bases align to TRBD1. The CDR3 consists of 17 residues. Germline CDR1 is LGHNA and CDR2 is YSLEER. Trimming removed 0 bases from V and 7 bases from J; junction bases left unmatched: 10. The CDR3 DNA reads as TGCGCCAGCAGCCAAGATATGGCAGGGGGCGCCGGTGAAAAACTGTTTTTT. This sequence encodes CASSQDMAGGAGEKLFF.

The chain joins TRBV5-1 to TRBJ2-7, with 9 bases fitting TRBD1. V gave up 0 bases and J gave up 4 bases; unmatched junction bases: 8. CDR3 length: 16 amino acids. CDR1 is SGHRS, CDR2 YFSETQ, per germline. In nucleotides, the CDR3 is TGCGCCAGCAGCTTGGCAGGGACAGGGAATAGGTACGAGCAGTACTTC. Translation: CASSLAGTGNRYEQYF.

A single count supports this clone. The gene calls are TRBV27 and TRBJ1-1; no clear D gene. V lost 4 bases and J 5 bases, leaving 14 bases between the germline ends. In germline, CDR1 is MNHEY, CDR2 SMNVEV (reference sequence). The CDR3 spans 14 residues. Here the CDR3 reads CASSSGLSVTEAFF. As DNA, the CDR3 is TGTGCCAGCAGTTCAGGATTGTCGGTAACTGAAGCTTTCTTT.

On this clone itself: The sample carries other DNA sequences with the same CDR3. The chain uses TRBV11-2 and TRBJ2-7; maybe TRBD2 (7 bases). Germline V gene data show CDR1 as SGHAT and CDR2 as FQNNGV. This CDR3 spans 14 amino acids. V was pared by 5 bases and J by 0 bases, with 11 bases between. The CDR3 loop is CASSLGGGSYEQYF. CDR3 bases: TGTGCCAGCAGCCTAGGGGGGGGCTCCTACGAGCAGTACTTC.

V usage is TRBV6-6 and J usage is TRBJ2-7; D unresolved. CDR3 length: 14 amino acids. Looked up from germline, CDR1 is MNHNY and CDR2 is SVGAGI (reference sequence). V lost 2 bases and J 6 bases, leaving 14 bases between the germline ends. As DNA, the CDR3 is TGTGCCAGCAGTTACACCCGCGTGGTAGCCGAGCAGTACTTC. Its translation is CASSYTRVVAEQYF.

The chain recombines TRBV29-1 with TRBJ2-7, with D tentatively TRBD1 (5 bases). The V end lost 6 bases, the J end lost 3 bases, and 12 bases lay between the germline ends. Germline CDR1 reads SQVTM; CDR2 reads ANQGSEA. CDR3 length: 12 residues. As DNA, the CDR3 is TGCAGCGTGACGACAGAGAGCTACGAGCAGTACTTC. It is translated as CSVTTESYEQYF.

The V and J genes are TRBV28 and TRBJ2-7; no reliable D call. The germline CDR1 and CDR2 sequences are MDHEN and SYDVKM. The CDR3 contains 12 residues. Trimming took off 4 bases at V and 0 bases at J, with 4 bases between the two ends. Here the CDR3 reads CASSSLSYEQYF. Written as DNA, the CDR3 is TGTGCCAGCAGTTCCCTCTCCTACGAGCAGTACTTC. Drawing the rest from reference TRBV28 and TRBJ2-7, the complete variable domain is DVKVTQSSRYLVKRTGEKVFLECVQDMDHENMFWYRQDPGLGLRLIYFSYDVKMKEKGDIPEGYSVSREKKERFSLILESASTNQTSMYLCASSSLSYEQYFGPGTRLTVT.

V and J are TRBV2 and TRBJ1-2; D remains unclear. V was clipped by 5 bases and J by 4 bases, with 5 bases between them. The length of the CDR3 is 11 residues. CDR1 is SNHLY, CDR2 FYNNEI, per germline. The CDR3 coding sequence is TGTGCCAGCAGTCTTATCTATGGCTACACCTTC. It yields the protein CASSLIYGYTF.

This clone appeared once. V usage is TRBV6-1 and J usage is TRBJ1-5, with D possibly being TRBD1 (6 bases). The V and J ends lost 8 bases and 4 bases respectively, with 9 bases between them. There are 12 residues in the CDR3. Germline loops: CDR1 MNHNS, CDR2 SASEGT. CDR3 sequence (DNA): TGTGCCAGCGGGACAATTAATCAGCCCCAGCATTTT. This sequence encodes CASGTINQPQHF.

The chain links TRBV10-3 to TRBJ2-3, with 8 bases matching TRBD1. Germline-derived CDR1 and CDR2 are ENHRY and SYGVKD. This CDR3 is built from 15 residues. V shed 6 bases and J 6 bases; nucleotides not matched to a gene: 11. The CDR3 sequence: CAISGDRSRRDTQYF. As DNA, the CDR3 is TGTGCCATCAGCGGGGACAGGAGCCGTCGGGATACGCAGTATTTT.

Note on this clone: Other nucleotide sequences from this sample produce the same CDR3. The genes are TRBV6-1 and TRBJ2-7; D is unresolved. CDR3 length: 11 residues. In germline, CDR1 is MNHNS, CDR2 SASEGT. The V end lost 3 bases, the J end lost 1 base, and 1 base lay between the germline ends. DNA for the CDR3: TGTGCCAGCAGTGATTCCTACGAGCAGTACTTC. Amino acids: CASSDSYEQYF.

This rearrangement joins TRBV7-9 to TRBJ2-1; 12 nucleotides match TRBD1. The CDR3 is 17 residues long. V trimming: 5 bases; J trimming: 6 bases; junction bases outside the gene matches: 11. Germline V CDR1 and CDR2: SEHNR, FQNEAQ (reference sequence). The CDR3 DNA sequence: TGTGCCAGCAGCGCGCGGGGACAGGGGGCTTTGGGCAATGAGCAGTTCTTC. Its protein is CASSARGQGALGNEQFF. Full variable domain (missing parts from reference TRBV7-9 and TRBJ2-1): DTGVSQNPRHKITKRGQNVTFRCDPISEHNRLYWYRQTLGQGPEFLTYFQNEAQLEKSRLLSDRFSAERPKGSFSTLEIQRTEQGDSAMYLCASSARGQGALGNEQFFGPGTRLTVL.

The gene calls are TRBV7-8 and TRBJ1-1; 7 bases align to TRBD1. The trim removed 1 base at V and 2 bases at J, leaving 4 bases unmatched. The CDR3 runs to 15 residues. Per the germline V gene, CDR1 is SGHVS and CDR2 is FQNEAQ. CDR3 nucleotides: TGTGCCAGCAGCTTAGATATAGGGGGCAACACTGAAGCTTTCTTT. Translated, it gives CASSLDIGGNTEAFF.